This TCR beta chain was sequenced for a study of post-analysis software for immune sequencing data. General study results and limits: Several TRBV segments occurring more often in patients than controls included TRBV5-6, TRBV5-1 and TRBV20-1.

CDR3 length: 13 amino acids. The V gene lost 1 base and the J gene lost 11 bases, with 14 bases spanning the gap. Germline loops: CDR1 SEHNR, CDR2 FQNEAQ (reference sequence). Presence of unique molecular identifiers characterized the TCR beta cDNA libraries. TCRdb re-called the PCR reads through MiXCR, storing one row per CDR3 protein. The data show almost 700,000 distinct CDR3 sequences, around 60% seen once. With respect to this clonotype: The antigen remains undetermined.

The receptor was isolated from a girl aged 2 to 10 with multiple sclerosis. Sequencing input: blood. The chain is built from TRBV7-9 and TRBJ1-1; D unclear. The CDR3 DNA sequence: TGTGCCAGCAGCTTAGAAGCAGGAGGCGATGCTTTCTTT. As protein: CASSLEAGGDAFF. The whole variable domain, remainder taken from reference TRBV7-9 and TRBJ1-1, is DTGVSQNPRHKITKRGQNVTFRCDPISEHNRLYWYRQTLGQGPEFLTYFQNEAQLEKSRLLSDRFSAERPKGSFSTLEIQRTEQGDSAMYLCASSLEAGGDAFFGQGTRLTVV.